This T cell receptor beta chain was observed in a study of blood T cell repertoires in COVID-19. This CDR3 has 14 residues. With 5 bases removed from V and 4 bases from J, the gap between germline ends came to 12 bases. Germline V gene lookup returns CDR1 LNHDA and CDR2 SQIVND (reference sequence). Generated by immunoSEQ multiplex PCR, the TCRdb table keeps only in-frame clones and is missing some. The table has about 160,000 clones, 87% seen once. The clonotype was recovered from a woman aged 35 to 49 who had been exposed to COVID-19. Sample: PBMCs or T cells enriched from blood (not recorded which). The rearrangement joins TRBV19 to TRBJ1-5, with D perhaps matching TRBD1 (6 bases). The DNA of the CDR3 is TGTGCCAGTAGTGGCCGGACAGTAAATCAGCCCCAGCATTTT. Translating gives CASSGRTVNQPQHF.